This T cell receptor (beta chain) was sequenced for a study of blood T cells in healthy people across ages. It was approximately 10 milliliters of peripheral blood that were drawn from each donor. The use of a sample-barcoded 5' primer and a J-beta primer mix characterized a second PCR of about 7 to 12 cycles. Via MiXCR, TCRdb re-called the 5' RACE reads, giving one row per CDR3 protein. The table has 650,000 to 800,000 distinct CDR3 sequences, roughly 44% seen once. Trimming took 10 bases from V and 2 from J; bases not matched to a gene: 4. Germline V gives CDR1 MDHEN, CDR2 SYDVKM. The CDR3 runs to 12 residues.

The rearrangement uses TRBV28 and TRBJ1-2; 7 bases line up with TRBD1. Material: blood. This TCR was recovered from a man in his 60s in good health. CDR3 DNA: TGTGCCACGCAGACAGGGAACTATGGCTACACCTTC. Amino acid sequence: CATQTGNYGYTF.